This TCR beta chain was identified during a study of blood T cell repertoires in COVID-19. Measured with immunoSEQ multiplex PCR; TCRdb has only the in-frame clones, and not every one. This sample yields about 130,000 clones, of which just under 85% are seen a single time; approximately 8.4% belongs to the top ten. CDR3 length: 16 amino acids. Trimming removed 0 bases from V and 4 bases from J; junction bases left unmatched: 4. CDR1 and CDR2 (germline): LGHDT, YNNKEL (reference sequence). Sequenced: PBMCs or T cells enriched from blood (not recorded which). The source of this sequence is a man aged 45-60 years who had recovered from COVID-19. The rearrangement links TRBV3-1 (or the pseudogene TRBV3-2) to TRBJ1-4, with 8 bases aligning to TRBD1. CDR3 protein: CASSQDTGGINEKLFF. The CDR3 DNA follows: TGTGCCAGCAGCCAAGACACAGGGGGTATTAATGAAAAACTGTTTTTT.